The 14 T cell receptor beta chains reported below all come from one sample, sequenced in a study of cytomegalovirus exposure and HLA in healthy donors. In the PCR, 60 Vbeta and 13 Jbeta primers were used. Some clones are missing from TCRdb's copy, which holds only in-frame ones; the method was immunoSEQ multiplex PCR. Counted here are about 170,000 clones, roughly 60% occurring once; the ten biggest clones make up around 3%. The source material was PBMCs. These receptors were obtained from a middle-aged man in good health and CMV-seronegative.

The J gene is TRBJ2-5, the V gene TRBV7-2; D uncertain. Trimming removed 3 bases from V and 5 bases from J, with 10 bases in between. The CDR3 runs to 13 residues. From germline, CDR1 is SGHTA and CDR2 FQGNSA. CDR3 coding DNA: TGTGCCAGCAGCTTCTCAGCGATCGAGACCCAGTACTTC. This gives the protein CASSFSAIETQYF. Full variable domain (outside the CDR3, taken from reference TRBV7-2 and TRBJ2-5): GAGVSQSPSNKVTEKGKDVELRCDPISGHTALYWYRQSLGQGLEFLIYFQGNSAPDKSGLPSDRFSAERTGGSVSTLTIQRTQQEDSAVYLCASSFSAIETQYFGPGTRLLVL.

This clone was counted a single time. The chain couples TRBV9 to TRBJ1-1, with 10 bases fitting TRBD1. CDR1 and CDR2 from the germline V gene are SGDLS and YYNGEE. V was clipped by 2 bases and J by 2 bases; unmatched bases: 6. The CDR3 consists of 16 residues. The CDR3 reads CASSVTGTGVNTEAFF. CDR3 nucleotides: TGTGCCAGCAGCGTTACCGGGACAGGGGTTAACACTGAAGCTTTCTTT.

The V call is TRBV27, the J call TRBJ2-1; 10 nucleotides match TRBD2. CDR3 length: 15 residues. J lost 4 bases, V lost 6 bases, and 6 bases had no gene match. Germline CDR1 is MNHEY and CDR2 is SMNVEV (reference sequence). CDR3 sequence reads: CASSSLAGAYNEQFF. The CDR3 bases are TGTGCCAGCAGCTCTCTAGCGGGGGCTTACAATGAGCAGTTCTTC.

The rearrangement uses TRBV27 and TRBJ1-5; 7 bases align to TRBD1. The CDR3 has 13 residues. Germline lookup yields CDR1 MNHEY and CDR2 SMNVEV (reference sequence). The junction had 3 bases not matched to a gene; V was cut back by 4 bases and J by 6 bases. CDR3 in amino acids: CASSSTGFQPQHF. DNA of the CDR3: TGTGCCAGCAGTTCGACAGGGTTTCAGCCCCAGCATTTT.

The V call is TRBV6-5, the J call TRBJ2-1, with 7 bases identical to TRBD2. This CDR3 region has 14 residues. The V gene end was trimmed by 0 bases and the J gene end by 10 bases; junction bases not matched to a gene: 6. Germline loops: CDR1 MNHEY, CDR2 SVGAGI. This chain's CDR3 is CASSYSRSGAEQFF. The CDR3 DNA is TGTGCCAGCAGTTACTCGAGGAGCGGGGCAGAGCAGTTCTTC.

This chain links TRBV6-7 with TRBJ2-1; maybe TRBD2 (5 bases). TRBV6-7 is reported as an ORF; its role is uncertain. CDR3 size: 15 residues. V was clipped by 4 bases and J by 8 bases, with 18 bases between them. The CDR3 nucleotides are TGTGCCAGCAGTTTGGGGAGATTAATGAGCGATGAGCAGTTCTTC. This codes for CASSLGRLMSDEQFF.

The chain couples TRBV29-1 to TRBJ1-1; D is unclear. The CDR3 has 15 amino acids. V was clipped by 1 base and J by 4 bases, with 16 bases between them. Germline values: CDR1 SQVTM, CDR2 ANQGSEA. The CDR3 here is CSVEGRPRLTTEAFF. CDR3 DNA: TGCAGCGTTGAAGGACGTCCGAGGCTTACCACTGAAGCTTTCTTT.

The rearrangement uses TRBV4-3 and TRBJ1-2; TRBD1 aligns across 9 bases. CDR3 size: 15 residues. CDR1 is LGHNA, CDR2 YSLEER, per germline. V lost 4 bases to trimming and J lost 3 bases; unmatched junction nucleotides: 6. Here the CDR3 DNA reads TGCGCCAGCAGCCCTCGGACAGGGGCTTACTATGGCTACACCTTC. Translating gives CASSPRTGAYYGYTF.

The rearrangement links TRBV7-9 to TRBJ1-2, with a possible D match to TRBD1 (6 bases). The germline V gene has CDR1 SEHNR and CDR2 FQNEAQ (reference sequence). The V end was cut by 5 bases, the J end by 1 base, with 11 bases between. The CDR3 covers 14 residues. The CDR3 here is CASSASGDNYGYTF. The CDR3 DNA is TGTGCCAGCAGCGCCTCAGGGGATAACTATGGCTACACCTTC.

The chain carries TRBV29-1 and TRBJ1-2; 9 bases line up with TRBD1. The length of the CDR3 is 13 residues. V gave up 5 bases and J gave up 4 bases; unmatched junction bases: 5. Germline V CDR1 and CDR2: SQVTM, ANQGSEA. CDR3 DNA sequence: TGCAGCGTTCCGGGACAGGGCTTCTATGGCTACACCTTC. Its translation is CSVPGQGFYGYTF.

J is TRBJ1-2 and V is TRBV19; D call uncertain. The ends were cut back, 8 bases at V and 5 bases at J, with 9 bases in the middle. Germline V CDR1 and CDR2: LNHDA, SQIVND (reference sequence). The CDR3 loop spans 11 amino acids. CDR3 sequence (DNA): TGTGCCAGTCTCGACTTATATGGCTACACCTTC. It yields the protein CASLDLYGYTF.

The chain uses TRBV6-1 and TRBJ1-2; the match to TRBD1 covers 10 bases. CDR3 length: 14 residues. J was trimmed by 10 bases and V by 3 bases; bases with no gene match: 8. Looked up from germline, CDR1 is MNHNS and CDR2 is SASEGT. The CDR3 loop reads CASSERGQGLVYTF. DNA for the CDR3: TGTGCCAGCAGTGAGAGGGGACAGGGGTTGGTCTACACCTTC.

The chain is built from TRBV7-6 and TRBJ2-7; 8 bases fit TRBD2. The CDR3 contains 16 residues. Per the germline V gene, CDR1 is SGHVS and CDR2 is FNYEAQ. V gave up 1 base and J gave up 2 bases; unmatched junction bases: 7. CDR3 nucleotide sequence: TGTGCCAGCAGCTTAGGAGTAGCGGGGACCCCCTACGAGCAGTACTTC. It encodes CASSLGVAGTPYEQYF.

This clone was counted once. The chain uses TRBV6-4 and TRBJ1-2; possible D gene TRBD1, 6 bases. Germline CDR1 is MRHNA and CDR2 is SNTAGT. The CDR3 length is 13 residues. V lost 6 bases to trimming and J lost 5 bases, with 13 bases between them. The CDR3 nucleotides read TGTGCCAGCAGGGCCTACAGGGAGTATGGCTACACCTTC. It translates to CASRAYREYGYTF.